Following are 17 T cell receptor beta chains from one sample sequenced in a study of blood T cell repertoires in COVID-19. The protocol was immunoSEQ multiplex PCR, while the TCRdb copy is restricted to in-frame clones and leaves out a portion. The data show under 300,000 clones, approximately 91% seen once. Input material: PBMCs or T cells enriched from blood (not recorded which). All receptors come from a woman aged 35 to 49 with acute COVID-19.

The chain has TRBV29-1 and TRBJ2-7; a possible D gene is TRBD2 (7 bases). The V gene lost 1 base and the J gene lost 5 bases, with 12 bases spanning the gap. The CDR3 length is 13 residues. Germline V gene sequence: CDR1 SQVTM, CDR2 ANQGSEA. The CDR3 loop is CSVEGTGTNEQYF. DNA for the CDR3: TGCAGCGTTGAAGGAACAGGGACTAACGAGCAGTACTTC.

This clone was seen once. V gene TRBV19 combines with J gene TRBJ1-5, with 12 bases that match TRBD1. CDR3 size: 15 residues. The germline CDR1 and CDR2 sequences are LNHDA and SQIVND (reference sequence). The V and J ends lost 3 bases and 5 bases, in that order; junction bases with no gene match: 2. DNA for the CDR3: TGTGCCAGTAGTATCGGGACAGGGGGCGATCAGCCCCAGCATTTT. The encoded protein is CASSIGTGGDQPQHF.

V is TRBV7-2 and J is TRBJ2-1; D is perhaps TRBD2 (5 bases). The V and J ends lost 1 base and 7 bases respectively, with 11 bases between them. Germline loops: CDR1 SGHTA, CDR2 FQGNSA. The CDR3 sequence is 14 residues long. The CDR3 sequence is CASSLDLAQNEQFF. The CDR3 DNA is TGTGCCAGCAGCTTAGACCTAGCTCAGAATGAGCAGTTCTTC.

The chain recombines TRBV28 with TRBJ2-1; weak D call: TRBD2 (7 bases). Germline V lookup: CDR1 MDHEN, CDR2 SYDVKM. This CDR3 spans 14 amino acids. Deletions cut 11 bases from V and 6 bases from J, with 20 bases between. CDR3 amino acids: CARQGGEASNEQFF. In nucleotides, the CDR3 is TGTGCCCGGCAAGGGGGGGAGGCCTCCAATGAGCAGTTCTTC. The whole variable domain, filled in from reference TRBV28 and TRBJ2-1, reads DVKVTQSSRYLVKRTGEKVFLECVQDMDHENMFWYRQDPGLGLRLIYFSYDVKMKEKGDIPEGYSVSREKKERFSLILESASTNQTSMYLCARQGGEASNEQFFGPGTRLTVL.

V and J are TRBV7-2 and TRBJ1-5; 7 positions match TRBD1. The germline gives CDR1 SGHTA, CDR2 FQGNSA. The CDR3 length is 15 residues. Germline trimming cut 5 bases from V and 6 bases from J; bases unmatched to any gene: 10. CDR3 DNA sequence: TGTGCCAGCAGCCCCTGGGACAGCCCAGGTCAGCCCCAGCATTTT. This encodes CASSPWDSPGQPQHF.

The V gene is TRBV9, the J gene TRBJ2-3; D is possibly TRBD2 (5 bases). Germline V gene data show CDR1 as SGDLS and CDR2 as YYNGEE. The CDR3 runs to 15 residues. Trimming removed 1 base from V and 2 bases from J, with 11 bases in between. The CDR3 reads CASSVSGTYTDTQYF. In nucleotides, the CDR3 is TGTGCCAGCAGCGTAAGCGGAACGTACACAGATACGCAGTATTTT.

Comment on this clone: The sample holds other DNA sequences that translate to the same CDR3. The chain recombines TRBV18 with TRBJ2-7, with TRBD2 matching over 13 bases. Per the germline V gene, CDR1 is KGHSH and CDR2 is LQKENI. Germline trimming cut 3 bases from V and 4 bases from J; bases unmatched to any gene: 0. The CDR3 contains 14 residues. The CDR3 bases are TGTGCCAGCTCACCGGGACTAGCGGGGTACGAGCAGTACTTC. Residues: CASSPGLAGYEQYF.

CDR3 nucleotides: TGTGCCAGCAGCGTCTCCGCAGGGCTTCGCTATGGCTACACCTTC. Translation gives CASSVSAGLRYGYTF. The V call is TRBV9, the J call TRBJ1-2; D perhaps matches TRBD1 (5 bases). The germline gives CDR1 SGDLS, CDR2 YYNGEE. The CDR3 covers 15 residues. The V and J ends lost 2 bases and 4 bases respectively, with 15 bases between them.

The chain joins TRBV30 to TRBJ1-5, with D hard to call. This CDR3 is 13 amino acids long. The germline V gene encodes CDR1 GTSNPN and CDR2 SVGIG (reference sequence). V was clipped by 0 bases and J by 7 bases, with 10 bases between them. In DNA, the CDR3 is TGTGCCTGGAGTGTACTCCGGGGACAGCCCCAGCATTTT. This sequence encodes CAWSVLRGQPQHF.

The V call is TRBV15, the J call TRBJ2-2; no clear D. V was pared by 4 bases and J by 1 base, with 7 bases between. The CDR3 totals 14 residues. Germline CDR1 is LNHNV and CDR2 is YYDKDF (reference sequence). CDR3 nucleotides: TGTGCCACCAGCACTACGTTGAACACCGGGGAGCTGTTTTTT. This gives the protein CATSTTLNTGELFF.

The V and J genes are TRBV7-6 and TRBJ2-3; 7 bases agree with TRBD1. V gave up 1 base and J gave up 8 bases; unmatched junction bases: 6. The CDR3 extends over 14 amino acids. The germline gives CDR1 SGHVS, CDR2 FNYEAQ. DNA for the CDR3: TGTGCCAGCAGCTTAGGACAGGGTGTGAGTACGCAGTATTTT. Protein product: CASSLGQGVSTQYF.

This clone was detected once. The V call is TRBV2, the J call TRBJ1-5, with 8 nucleotides matching TRBD1. This CDR3 has 16 residues. Germline CDR1 SNHLY, CDR2 FYNNEI. J lost 7 bases, V lost 4 bases, and 12 bases had no gene match. CDR3: CASSGEDRVGKQPQHF. CDR3 nucleotide sequence: TGTGCCAGCAGTGGGGAGGACAGGGTTGGTAAACAGCCCCAGCATTTT.

The J gene is TRBJ2-7, the V gene TRBV7-9; 9 bases map to TRBD1. The length of the CDR3 is 14 residues. Looked up from germline, CDR1 is SEHNR and CDR2 is FQNEAQ (reference sequence). Trimming cost V 5 bases and J 7 bases; bases outside gene matches: 9. The CDR3 DNA is TGTGCCAGCAGCCAGCGGGACAGGGCAAGGGAGCAGTACTTC. This gives the protein CASSQRDRAREQYF.

Only a few counts were recorded for this clone. The rearrangement uses TRBV11-3 and TRBJ1-1; D not certain. The V end lost 6 bases, the J end lost 9 bases, and 20 bases lay between the germline ends. The germline V gene encodes CDR1 SGHNT and CDR2 YENEEA. The CDR3 sequence is 14 residues long. The CDR3 nucleotides read TGTGCCAGCAGTCCTATGCAGGCCGGGGTCCAAGCTTTCTTT. As protein: CASSPMQAGVQAFF.

The chain couples TRBV5-1 to TRBJ2-2; a weak D match, TRBD1 (5 bases). Per the germline V gene, CDR1 is SGHRS and CDR2 is YFSETQ. CDR3 length: 18 amino acids. The V gene lost 0 bases and the J gene lost 4 bases, with 19 bases spanning the gap. The CDR3 loop reads CASSLAWQGRSGTGELFF. The DNA of the CDR3 is TGCGCCAGCAGCTTGGCCTGGCAGGGTCGGTCGGGCACCGGGGAGCTGTTTTTT.

V is TRBV30 and J is TRBJ1-1; no definite D call. The CDR3 contains 13 residues. Germline values: CDR1 GTSNPN, CDR2 SVGIG (reference sequence). Between the trimmed V and J ends, which lost 0 bases and 1 base, there was a span of 6 bases. The CDR3 spells CAWSVWQNTEAFF. The CDR3 DNA follows: TGTGCCTGGAGTGTGTGGCAGAACACTGAAGCTTTCTTT.

The chain uses TRBV24-1 and TRBJ2-1; the match to TRBD1 covers 10 bases. Germline trimming cut 2 bases from V and 9 bases from J; bases unmatched to any gene: 9. The CDR3 is made up of 16 amino acids. CDR1 and CDR2 from the germline V gene are KGHDR and SFDVKD. The CDR3 sequence is CATSDYGTGEDGEQFF. In nucleotides, the CDR3 is TGTGCCACCAGTGATTATGGGACAGGGGAGGATGGTGAGCAGTTCTTC.